This T cell receptor (beta chain) derives from a study of blood T cells in healthy people across ages. Turning to the study itself: Using template switching, researchers captured about one barcoded beta molecule for each two T cells.

This clonotype showed up just a few times. Its antigen is unknown. Study-level points and caveats: Versus aged donors, long-lived donors had higher diversity and more naive CD4+ cells.

The CDR3 consists of 16 residues. The trim removed 7 bases at V and 6 bases at J, leaving 13 bases unmatched. CDR1 is SNHLY, CDR2 FYNNEI, per germline. Combining a sample-barcoded 5' primer with a J-beta primer mix, a second PCR ran for 7 to 11 cycles. A 12-random-nucleotide template-switch adaptor tagged each cDNA molecule. From the 5' RACE reads, TCRdb called clonotypes with MiXCR, one entry per CDR3 protein. The sample shows approximately 1,700,000 distinct CDR3 sequences, roughly two fifths of them seen only once. The rearrangement uses TRBV2 and TRBJ2-1; TRBD2 agrees at 9 bases. Specimen: blood. The TCR originated in a human donor in good health. The DNA for the CDR3 is TGTGCCAGCATATATACGAGCGGGGGGCCCCTCAATGAGCAGTTCTTC. Protein: CASIYTSGGPLNEQFF. Full variable domain (remainder filled in from reference TRBV2 and TRBJ2-1): EPEVTQTPSHQVTQMGQEVILRCVPISNHLYFYWYRQILGQKVEFLVSFYNNEISEKSEIFDDQFSVERPDGSNFTLKIRSTKLEDSAMYFCASIYTSGGPLNEQFFGPGTRLTVL.